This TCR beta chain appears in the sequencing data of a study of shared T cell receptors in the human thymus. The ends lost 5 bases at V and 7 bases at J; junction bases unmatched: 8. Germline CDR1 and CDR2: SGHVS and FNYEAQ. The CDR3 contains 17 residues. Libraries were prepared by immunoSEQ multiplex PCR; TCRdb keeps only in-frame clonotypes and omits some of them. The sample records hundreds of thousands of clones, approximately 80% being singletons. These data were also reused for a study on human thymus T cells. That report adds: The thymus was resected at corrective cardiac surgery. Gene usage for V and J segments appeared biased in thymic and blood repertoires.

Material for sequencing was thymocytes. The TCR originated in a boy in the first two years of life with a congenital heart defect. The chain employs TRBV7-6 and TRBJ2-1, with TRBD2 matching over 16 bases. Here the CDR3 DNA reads TGTGCCAGCAGCCCGGGACTAGCGGGAGGGAAGTTGAATGAGCAGTTCTTC. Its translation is CASSPGLAGGKLNEQFF.